These 14 T cell receptor beta chains came from one sample sequenced in a study of liver allograft versus peripheral blood T cells. Overall study context: Comparisons were made between T cell receptor repertoires found in transplanted livers and those circulating in recipients' peripheral blood.

TCRdb re-called the reads with MiXCR, one entry per CDR3 protein. The sample has 8,300 or so distinct CDR3 sequences; more than 15% are singletons. Receptor source: a human patient who had a liver transplant. Some T cells may possibly be graft donor cells.

This clonotype was seen many times. The chain combines TRBV12-5 with TRBJ1-1, with 7 bases matching TRBD1. CDR3 size: 17 residues. Germline V lookup: CDR1 LGHNT, CDR2 FRNRAP. Unmatched junction bases numbered 14, after V lost 7 bases and J lost 0 bases. As DNA, the CDR3 is TGTGCTAGTGCCCTAAAAGTACCGGGACAGATGAACACTGAAGCTTTCTTT. This codes for CASALKVPGQMNTEAFF.

The chain recombines TRBV7-2 with TRBJ2-7; 8 bases are a match to TRBD1. The CDR3 covers 13 residues. V lost 2 bases and J lost 6; bases outside the gene matches: 3. CDR1 and CDR2 from the germline V gene are SGHTA and FQGNSA. The CDR3 bases are TGTGCCAGCAGCTTACACAGGGGGAGCGAGCAGTACTTC. Translated: CASSLHRGSEQYF.

The chain is built from TRBV7-9 and TRBJ1-1; weak D call: TRBD1 (5 bases). The CDR3 contains 13 residues. Germline CDR1 SEHNR, CDR2 FQNEAQ (reference sequence). With 4 bases removed from V and 4 bases from J, the gap between germline ends came to 10 bases. CDR3 sequence (DNA): TGTGCCAGCAGCTCTGGGCAGGGCACTGAAGCTTTCTTT. Its protein product is CASSSGQGTEAFF.

The table lists this clonotype with many counts. The chain couples TRBV28 to TRBJ2-7; D may match TRBD1 or TRBD2 (5 bases each). The CDR3 has 15 residues. V lost 5 bases to trimming and J lost 1 base, with 15 bases between them. Germline-derived CDR1 and CDR2 are MDHEN and SYDVKM. The DNA for the CDR3 is TGTGCCAGCAGTGGCGGCCGGGACGGTTCCTACGAGCAGTACTTC. Its protein product is CASSGGRDGSYEQYF.

With respect to this clonotype: A much more abundant neighbour one base away suggests this may be a read error. The rearrangement links TRBV7-2 to TRBJ2-7; D ambiguous. Germline V CDR1 and CDR2: SGHTA, FQGNSA. The CDR3 length is 12 residues. The CDR3 nucleotides are TGTGCCAGCAGCTTACAACGAAACGATCAGTACTTC. Translated, it gives CASSLQRNDQYF.

This clonotype is medium-sized (0.01 to 0.1%) within its sample. The chain has TRBV15 and TRBJ1-2; no definite D call. Deletions cut 1 base from V and 6 bases from J, with 15 bases between. Germline V CDR1 and CDR2: LNHNV, YYDKDF (reference sequence). There are 15 residues in the CDR3. DNA of the CDR3: TGTGCCACCAGCAGAGTAAGGCAGGCCGCCCATGGCTACACCTTC. Translating it yields CATSRVRQAAHGYTF.

By sample fraction, this clonotype is medium-sized. The chain carries TRBV5-6 and TRBJ2-6, with D possibly matching TRBD1 (6 bases). Germline V gene data show CDR1 as SGHDT and CDR2 as YYEEEE. Trimming removed 1 base from V and 3 bases from J, with 17 bases in between. The CDR3 contains 18 residues. The DNA of the CDR3 is TGTGCCAGCAGCTTGAGGGGGACACCATTCTTTGGGGCCAACGTCCTGACTTTC. This translates into CASSLRGTPFFGANVLTF.

This clonotype is labeled as medium-sized. The J gene is TRBJ2-1, the V gene TRBV19, with a weak D call TRBD2 (5 bases). CDR1 LNHDA and CDR2 SQIVND come from the germline V gene (reference sequence). The CDR3 contains 11 residues. The ends were cut back, 6 bases at V and 7 bases at J, with 7 bases in the middle. This CDR3 is CASRRTNEQFF. CDR3 DNA: TGTGCCAGTAGGAGGACTAATGAGCAGTTCTTC.

The genes are TRBV12-3 or TRBV12-4 and TRBJ2-5; 12 bases fit TRBD1. V gave up 6 bases and J gave up 5 bases; unmatched junction bases: 4. This CDR3 has 14 residues. The CDR3 DNA sequence: TGTGCCAGCAGGACCGGGACAGGGGGCGAGACCCAGTACTTC. It translates to CASRTGTGGETQYF.

This clonotype was seen ten or more times. V is TRBV5-5 and J is TRBJ2-7; no firm D call. Germline V gene data show CDR1 as SGHKS and CDR2 as YYEKEE (reference sequence). Trimming took off 0 bases at V and 8 bases at J, with 9 bases between the two ends. The CDR3 is 12 amino acids. CDR3 in DNA: TGTGCCAGCAGCTTGGACGAACCGAAGCAGTACTTC. Translation: CASSLDEPKQYF.

This clonotype has a handful of counts. This CDR3 reads CSAREGLAANTGELFF. CDR3 nucleotide sequence: TGCAGTGCTAGAGAAGGGTTAGCGGCGAACACCGGGGAGCTGTTTTTT. The gene calls are TRBV20-1 and TRBJ2-2, with D perhaps matching TRBD2 (6 bases). The CDR3 totals 16 residues. V was shortened by 0 bases and J by 0 bases, with 11 bases between the two germline ends. In germline, CDR1 is DFQATT, CDR2 SNEGSKA (reference sequence).

This clonotype is labeled as medium-sized. The rearrangement joins TRBV18 to TRBJ2-1, with TRBD2 identical over 13 bases. V was pared by 3 bases and J by 4 bases, with 3 bases of the junction left unmatched. Germline lookup yields CDR1 KGHSH and CDR2 LQKENI. CDR3 size: 16 residues. CDR3 amino acids: CASSPMGLAGYNEQFF. The CDR3 nucleotides read TGTGCCAGCTCACCGATGGGACTAGCGGGATACAATGAGCAGTTCTTC. Using reference TRBV18 and TRBJ2-1 for the parts outside the CDR3, the full variable domain is NAGVMQNPRHLVRRRGQEARLRCSPMKGHSHVYWYRQLPEEGLKFMVYLQKENIIDESGMPKERFSAEFPKEGPSILRIQQVVRGDSAAYFCASSPMGLAGYNEQFFGPGTRLTVL.

This clonotype ranks as medium-sized. The chain joins TRBV20-1 to TRBJ2-7; D not resolved. Trimming left V 0 bases short and J 0 bases short, with 15 bases between. Per the germline V gene, CDR1 is DFQATT and CDR2 is SNEGSKA (reference sequence). The length of the CDR3 is 16 residues. CDR3 protein: CSARDSGSLGSYEQYF. The CDR3 DNA is TGCAGTGCTAGAGATTCAGGCTCCCTGGGCTCCTACGAGCAGTACTTC.

This clonotype was picked up a small number of times. The V call is TRBV3-1, the J call TRBJ2-1; 7 bases are shared with TRBD2. With 1 base clipped from V and 10 bases from J, the junction kept 7 bases outside the gene matches. The CDR3 covers 14 residues. CDR1 and CDR2 from the germline V gene are LGHDT and YNNKEL (reference sequence). The CDR3 loop is CASSQASGLLEQFF. CDR3 nucleotide sequence: TGTGCCAGCAGCCAAGCTAGCGGCCTCTTGGAGCAGTTCTTC.